This is a list of T cell receptor beta chains from one sample in a study of blood T cell repertoires in COVID-19. Assay: immunoSEQ multiplex PCR; the TCRdb copy retains only in-frame clones and omits some. The data show 150,000 to 200,000 clones, about 93% seen once. The sequenced material came from peripheral blood. The receptor source for this set is a woman aged 45-59 years with acute or convalescent COVID-19. Each CDR3 is given with its conserved first and last residue. D genes are given only for firm matches. The size field is filled for only some rows; it gives once, few, many or a size class.

cdr3_nt,cdr3_aa,cdr3_length,v_call,j_call,clone_size,d_call
TGTGCCAGCCGGACCAATGGGGGAGGTTATAGCAATCAGCCCCAGCATTTT,CASRTNGGGYSNQPQHF,17,TRBV28,TRBJ1-5,once,-
TGTGCCAGCAGTGATTACCGTAGGACAGGGATTGAGCAGTTCTTC,CASSDYRRTGIEQFF,15,TRBV2,TRBJ2-1,-,TRBD1
TGTGCCAGCAGTTACTCCACTAGAAAAGAGACCCAGTACTTC,CASSYSTRKETQYF,14,TRBV6-2/TRBV6-3,TRBJ2-5,-,-
TGTGCCAGCAGCTTAGAAAGAGGGGGTATCACTGAAGCTTTCTTT,CASSLERGGITEAFF,15,TRBV13,TRBJ1-1,-,-
TGTGCCAGCAGCCGAAACGGAGGGGGCAACTTCTTC,CASSRNGGGNFF,12,TRBV21-1,TRBJ2-1,-,-
TGTGCCAGCAGCGCCGAGGGGGGGGCTCGTCTCGGTGGCTACACCTTC,CASSAEGGARLGGYTF,16,TRBV9,TRBJ1-2,-,-
TGTGCCAGCAGTTTTGGTGGTACAGAGCAGTTCTTC,CASSFGGTEQFF,12,TRBV12-3/TRBV12-4,TRBJ2-1,-,-
TGTGCCTGGAGTAGGGGCGGAGTGTACAATGAGCAGTTCTTC,CAWSRGGVYNEQFF,14,TRBV30,TRBJ2-1,-,-
TGTGCCAGCACCTACCTGGGCGGGAGGTCCTACGAGCAGTACTTC,CASTYLGGRSYEQYF,15,TRBV7-2,TRBJ2-7,-,TRBD2
TGTGCCTGGAGTGTAGGGACTTATAGCAATCAGCCCCAGCATTTT,CAWSVGTYSNQPQHF,15,TRBV30,TRBJ1-5,-,-
TGCGCCAGCAGCCAAGGGCAGGGAGGGGGTGCAGATACGCAGTATTTT,CASSQGQGGGADTQYF,16,TRBV4-1,TRBJ2-3,-,-
TGTGCCAGCAGCGCCCGGATGGAGGGACGGCGGAACACTGAAGCTTTCTTT,CASSARMEGRRNTEAFF,17,TRBV6-2/TRBV6-3,TRBJ1-1,-,-
TGTGCCAGTAGTTTCCTAGAGTCTAATGAAAAACTGTTTTTT,CASSFLESNEKLFF,14,TRBV19,TRBJ1-4,few,-
TGCGCCAGCAGCGTAGACAGGGGAGACCACTATGGCTACACCTTC,CASSVDRGDHYGYTF,15,TRBV5-1,TRBJ1-2,-,TRBD1
TGTGCCAGCTCACGAGGGATTAATGAAAAACTGTTTTTT,CASSRGINEKLFF,13,TRBV18,TRBJ1-4,-,-
TGTGCCAGCAGCCTGTGGGGGACACCGACCGGGAACACCTTC,CASSLWGTPTGNTF,14,TRBV11-2,TRBJ1-2,-,-
TGTGCCAGCAGTGAACTTTCCTGGGAGAAGCAGTACTTC,CASSELSWEKQYF,13,TRBV2,TRBJ2-7,-,-
TGTGCCAGCAGTTTCACGGGGGTTAACACTGAAGCTTTCTTT,CASSFTGVNTEAFF,14,TRBV28,TRBJ1-1,-,-